This TCR beta chain appears in the sequencing data of a study of T-cell reconstitution after alpha-beta-depleted transplantation in children. Findings and limits, study-wide: Reportedly, alpha-beta T cells present about two months post-transplant originated from several hundred expanded clones of graft origin. Surviving recipient T cells and thymic progenitors accounted for the high day-60 TCRbeta diversity observed in some patients.

The CDR3 has 17 amino acids. CDR1 is SGHNT, CDR2 YYREEE, per germline (reference sequence). Losses at the gene ends were 0 bases for V and 6 bases for J; bases not matched to a gene: 11. The authors prepared the TCRbeta library with unique molecular identifiers. TCRdb redid the calling of the PCR reads with MiXCR, one entry per CDR3 protein. The data contain around 300,000 distinct CDR3 sequences, around 25% of them singletons. On this clonotype itself: The antigen remains undetermined.

The clonotype originates from a male patient aged 5 to 17 who had a stem cell transplant for acute lymphoblastic leukemia, so the T cells may come from the graft donor. The rearrangement joins TRBV5-4 to TRBJ2-7, with 11 bases lining up with TRBD2. Source: PBMCs, mostly from graft donor cells, taken 180 days after TCRalphabeta/CD19-depleted stem cell transplant. The CDR3 DNA reads TGTGCCAGCAGCTTGGCGAAGGTAGGGCTAGCGGGAGGCGAGCAGTACTTC. Translating it yields CASSLAKVGLAGGEQYF. The full variable domain, completed using reference TRBV5-4 and TRBJ2-7, is ETGVTQSPTHLIKTRGQQVTLRCSSQSGHNTVSWYQQALGQGPQFIFQYYREEENGRGNFPPRFSGLQFPNYSSELNVNALELDDSALYLCASSLAKVGLAGGEQYFGPGTRLTVT.